This T cell receptor (beta chain) originates from a study of blood T cells in healthy people across ages. The wider study: The template switching approach captured approximately one barcoded beta molecule for every two T cells. Study-wide points: Higher naive T cell percentage went strongly together with higher TCR beta diversity.

The study drew donors from healthy Caucasian individuals in Russia aged about 6 to 100. For the second PCR, which ran for about 7 to 11 cycles, a sample-barcoded 5' primer and a J-beta primer mix were used. A template-switch adaptor with 12 random nucleotides tagged each cDNA molecule. TCRdb redid the calling of the 5' RACE reads with MiXCR, one entry per CDR3 protein. The repertoire has 850,000 to 1,100,000 distinct CDR3 sequences, around two fifths of them found once; the top ten carry around 13%. This clonotype was observed a few times. The antigen is not known. The ends lost 0 bases at V and 7 bases at J; junction bases unmatched: 9. The CDR3 is made up of 17 amino acids. Germline V CDR1 and CDR2: SGDLS, YYNGEE.

This TCR was recovered from a man aged 18 to 29 in good health. The chain has TRBV9 and TRBJ2-1; TRBD2 matches 11 bases. Sequencing was done on a sample of blood. This CDR3 reads CASSVVGSGGARNEQFF. In DNA form, the CDR3 reads TGTGCCAGCAGCGTAGTGGGTAGCGGGGGGGCACGTAATGAGCAGTTCTTC.